These 3 T cell receptor beta chains were sequenced from one sample in a study of cytomegalovirus exposure and HLA in healthy donors. The assay was immunoSEQ multiplex PCR, and TCRdb's table has in-frame clones only and misses some. Of 250,000 to 300,000 clones in the sample, 65% to 90% were seen once. Sequencing was done on a sample of PBMCs. The receptors originated from a woman between 18 and 29 years old in good health and CMV-seronegative.

The table lists this clone with a count of one. The chain carries TRBV18 and TRBJ1-6, with TRBD1 matching 9 bases. CDR3 length: 14 residues. From germline, CDR1 is KGHSH and CDR2 LQKENI. Trimming cost V 8 bases and J 7 bases; bases outside gene matches: 6. CDR3 in amino acids: CASTKGQGNSPLHF. The CDR3, as DNA: TGTGCCAGCACCAAGGGACAGGGAAATTCACCCCTCCACTTT.

This chain uses TRBV11-2 with TRBJ1-1, with 9 positions matching TRBD1. The V gene's germline CDR1 is SGHAT and CDR2 FQNNGV. Trimming cost V 5 bases and J 10 bases; bases outside gene matches: 11. The CDR3 length is 14 residues. Here the CDR3 reads CASSVLGQGSGAFF. The DNA of the CDR3 is TGTGCCAGCAGCGTGCTGGGACAGGGAAGTGGAGCTTTCTTT.

The chain links TRBV6-5 to TRBJ2-5; TRBD1 agrees at 11 bases. This CDR3 is built from 14 residues. Germline V gene data show CDR1 as MNHEY and CDR2 as SVGAGI. V lost 5 bases, J lost 4 bases, and 3 bases stayed unmatched. The DNA for the CDR3 is TGTGCCAGCAGTACCGGGACAGGGGGAGAGACCCAGTACTTC. Protein: CASSTGTGGETQYF.